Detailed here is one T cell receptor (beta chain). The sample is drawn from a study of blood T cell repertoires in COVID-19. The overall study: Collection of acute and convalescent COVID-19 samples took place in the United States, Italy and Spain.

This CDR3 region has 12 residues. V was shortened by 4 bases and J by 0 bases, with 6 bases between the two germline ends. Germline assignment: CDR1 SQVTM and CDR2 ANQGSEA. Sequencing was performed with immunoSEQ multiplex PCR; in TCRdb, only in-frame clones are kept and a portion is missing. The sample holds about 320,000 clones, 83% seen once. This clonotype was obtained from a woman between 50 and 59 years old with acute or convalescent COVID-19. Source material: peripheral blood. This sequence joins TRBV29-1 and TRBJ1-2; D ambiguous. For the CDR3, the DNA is TGCAGCGTTGGACTCCCTAACTATGGCTACACCTTC. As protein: CSVGLPNYGYTF.